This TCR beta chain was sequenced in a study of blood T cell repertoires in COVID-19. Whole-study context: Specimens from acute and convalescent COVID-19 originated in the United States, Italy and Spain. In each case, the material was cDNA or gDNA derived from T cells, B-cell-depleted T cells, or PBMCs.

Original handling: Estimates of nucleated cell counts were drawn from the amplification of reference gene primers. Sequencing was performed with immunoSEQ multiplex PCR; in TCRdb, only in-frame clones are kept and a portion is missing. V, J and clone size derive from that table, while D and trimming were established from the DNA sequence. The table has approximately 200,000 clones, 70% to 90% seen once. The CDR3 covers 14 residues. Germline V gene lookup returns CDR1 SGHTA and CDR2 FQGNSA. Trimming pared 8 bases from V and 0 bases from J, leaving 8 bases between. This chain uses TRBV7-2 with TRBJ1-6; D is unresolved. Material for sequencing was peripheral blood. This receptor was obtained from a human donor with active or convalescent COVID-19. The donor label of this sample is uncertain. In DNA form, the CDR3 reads TGTGCCAGCTTAGAGGGCTCCTATAATTCACCCCTCCACTTT. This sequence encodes CASLEGSYNSPLHF.